The 14 T cell receptor beta chains presented below share a single source sample, sequenced in a study of blood T cell repertoires in COVID-19. Sequencing was performed with immunoSEQ multiplex PCR; in TCRdb, only in-frame clones are kept and a portion is missing. The sample shows 80,000 or so clones, roughly 87% of them seen only once. The specimen was peripheral blood. The receptors derive from a man older than 75 with acute or convalescent COVID-19.

This rearrangement joins TRBV10-3 to TRBJ2-1; D is possibly TRBD2 (5 bases). V lost 8 bases, J lost 6 bases, and 11 bases lay in between. The CDR3 loop spans 12 amino acids. Germline V gene sequence: CDR1 ENHRY, CDR2 SYGVKD. CDR3 loop: CAIAGVGNEQFF. The CDR3 DNA reads as TGTGCCATCGCCGGGGTTGGCAATGAGCAGTTCTTC.

The rearrangement uses TRBV10-3 and TRBJ1-5; 11 bases line up with TRBD1. The length of the CDR3 is 15 residues. V lost 2 bases, J lost 6 bases, and 3 bases stayed unmatched. Per germline, CDR1 ENHRY and CDR2 SYGVKD. The CDR3 DNA is TGTGCCATCAGTGAGGGACAGGGGGCTGGTCAGCCCCAGCATTTT. Amino acid sequence: CAISEGQGAGQPQHF.

The V call is TRBV10-2, the J call TRBJ2-1; perhaps TRBD2 as D (6 bases). Germline V gene sequence: CDR1 WSHSY, CDR2 SAAADI. Trimming pared 0 bases from V and 4 bases from J, leaving 10 bases between. The CDR3 loop spans 15 amino acids. The CDR3 DNA follows: TGCGCCAGCAGTGAGTCGAGGGCGGGGTACAATGAGCAGTTCTTC. This codes for CASSESRAGYNEQFF.

The chain has TRBV5-1 and TRBJ2-1, with TRBD1 matching 8 bases. The CDR3 consists of 14 residues. Germline lookup yields CDR1 SGHRS and CDR2 YFSETQ. V trimming: 4 bases; J trimming: 4 bases; junction bases outside the gene matches: 4. The CDR3 DNA is TGCGCCAGCAGCCCGGGACAGGAATACAATGAGCAGTTCTTC. It translates to CASSPGQEYNEQFF.

The chain combines TRBV4-1 with TRBJ1-1; D is ambiguous. From germline, CDR1 is MGHRA and CDR2 YSYEKL. The CDR3 is 15 amino acids. Deletions cut 1 base from V and 0 bases from J, with 9 bases between. The CDR3: CASSQGRLLNTEAFF. The CDR3 DNA reads TGCGCCAGCAGCCAAGGCAGACTTCTGAACACTGAAGCTTTCTTT.

The chain links TRBV18 to TRBJ2-5; 8 bases are shared with TRBD2. The junction had 7 bases not matched to a gene; V was cut back by 2 bases and J by 2 bases. In germline, CDR1 is KGHSH, CDR2 LQKENI. The CDR3 is made up of 16 amino acids. The CDR3 sequence: CASSPGVAGIQETQYF. CDR3 coding DNA: TGTGCCAGCTCACCAGGGGTAGCGGGGATTCAAGAGACCCAGTACTTC.

The V gene is TRBV10-1, the J gene TRBJ1-1; 11 bases line up with TRBD1. CDR3 length: 15 amino acids. The J segment lost 5 bases and the V segment lost 6 bases, leaving 8 bases of the junction unmatched. The germline gives CDR1 WNHNN, CDR2 SYGVQD (reference sequence). The CDR3 loop is CASSARGQGVTEAFF. CDR3 coding DNA: TGCGCCAGCAGCGCACGGGGACAGGGGGTGACTGAAGCTTTCTTT.

The V call is TRBV3-1 (or the pseudogene TRBV3-2), the J call TRBJ2-3; 9 bases fit TRBD2. CDR1 is LGHDT, CDR2 YNNKEL, per germline (reference sequence). This CDR3 comprises 18 residues. The V gene end was trimmed by 1 base and the J gene end by 6 bases; junction bases not matched to a gene: 14. CDR3 DNA: TGTGCCAGCAGCCAAGCGCGGGCTAGCGGGGCCTCATGGGATACGCAGTATTTT. Translation gives CASSQARASGASWDTQYF.

The V and J genes are TRBV11-3 and TRBJ2-5; 15 bases line up with TRBD2. The trim removed 1 base at V and 5 bases at J, leaving 8 bases unmatched. Germline CDR1 is SGHNT and CDR2 is YENEEA. This CDR3 is built from 18 residues. This CDR3 is CASSLGGLAGGPSETQYF. CDR3 in DNA: TGTGCCAGCAGCTTAGGAGGACTAGCGGGGGGGCCGAGTGAGACCCAGTACTTC.

The chain uses TRBV5-1 and TRBJ1-1; unclear D gene. CDR1 and CDR2 from the germline V gene are SGHRS and YFSETQ. The CDR3 extends over 16 amino acids. Trimming stripped 5 bases from V and 4 bases from J, with 21 bases between. CDR3 sequence (DNA): TGCGCCAGCAGACCACTAAAGACGGCGGGAACCACTGAAGCTTTCTTT. This translates into CASRPLKTAGTTEAFF.

By share, this clone ranks as large (0.1 to 1%). The chain links TRBV13 to TRBJ2-7; 11 positions match TRBD2. This CDR3 region has 16 residues. Per germline, CDR1 PRHDT and CDR2 FYEKMQ (reference sequence). V shed 0 bases and J 3 bases; nucleotides not matched to a gene: 4. CDR3 bases: TGTGCCAGCAGCTTAGGACTAGCGGGGGCAAACTACGAGCAGTACTTC. It translates to CASSLGLAGANYEQYF.

The genes are TRBV19 and TRBJ2-3, with 7 bases aligning to TRBD1. V lost 5 bases, J lost 1 base, and 9 bases stayed unmatched. The CDR3 covers 16 residues. Germline CDR1 and CDR2: LNHDA and SQIVND (reference sequence). The DNA for the CDR3 is TGTGCCAGTAGTCTCCGACAGGGAATGGGCACAGATACGCAGTATTTT. Residues: CASSLRQGMGTDTQYF.

The chain uses TRBV28 and TRBJ1-2; D remains unclear. CDR1 and CDR2 from the germline V gene are MDHEN and SYDVKM. The CDR3 runs to 12 residues. With 3 bases removed from V and 8 bases from J, the gap between germline ends came to 10 bases. CDR3 sequence: CASSFLGMGYTF. In DNA, the CDR3 is TGTGCCAGCAGTTTCTTGGGCATGGGCTACACCTTC.

The chain joins TRBV9 to TRBJ2-2, with D unresolved. The CDR3 spans 14 residues. Germline CDR1 is SGDLS and CDR2 is YYNGEE. V dropped 1 base and J dropped 3 bases, with 7 bases sitting between them. CDR3 DNA sequence: TGTGCCAGCAGCGTAACTATTGACACCGGGGAGCTGTTTTTT. This sequence encodes CASSVTIDTGELFF.